One and the same sample provided the 19 T cell receptor beta chains below, sequenced in a study of blood T cell repertoires in COVID-19. The assay was immunoSEQ multiplex PCR, and TCRdb's table has in-frame clones only and misses some. Here the sample spans about 180,000 clones, about 86% being singletons. What was sequenced was peripheral blood. These receptors all come from a man aged 50 or older with active or convalescent COVID-19.

This clone was observed a single time. The chain employs TRBV3-1 (or the pseudogene TRBV3-2) and TRBJ1-5; D is undetermined. CDR3 length: 12 residues. Between the trimmed V and J ends, which lost 1 base and 4 bases, there was a span of 2 bases. Per germline, CDR1 LGHDT and CDR2 YNNKEL (reference sequence). This chain's CDR3 is CASSQANQPQHF. The CDR3 DNA reads TGTGCCAGCAGCCAAGCTAATCAGCCCCAGCATTTT.

V is TRBV27 and J is TRBJ2-1; TRBD2 aligns across 8 bases. The germline V gene has CDR1 MNHEY and CDR2 SMNVEV (reference sequence). V lost 3 bases to trimming and J lost 6 bases; unmatched junction nucleotides: 16. This CDR3 has 18 amino acids. DNA of the CDR3: TGTGCCAGCAGTTTTACGTCAGCGGGAGCCTTTGTTAGCAATGAGCAGTTCTTC. Its protein is CASSFTSAGAFVSNEQFF.

J is TRBJ2-1 and V is TRBV18; D is undetermined. The V gene lost 3 bases and the J gene lost 7 bases, with 7 bases spanning the gap. This CDR3 has 12 amino acids. Germline lookup yields CDR1 KGHSH and CDR2 LQKENI. In DNA, the CDR3 is TGTGCCAGCTCACCGAAACAGAATGAGCAGTTCTTC. It codes for CASSPKQNEQFF. Together with reference TRBV18 and TRBJ2-1, the CDR3 gives the full variable domain: NAGVMQNPRHLVRRRGQEARLRCSPMKGHSHVYWYRQLPEEGLKFMVYLQKENIIDESGMPKERFSAEFPKEGPSILRIQQVVRGDSAAYFCASSPKQNEQFFGPGTRLTVL.

The V call is TRBV2, the J call TRBJ1-3; no reliable D call. This CDR3 has 14 amino acids. Germline CDR1 and CDR2: SNHLY and FYNNEI. V was trimmed by 4 bases and J by 7 bases, leaving 14 bases between them. CDR3 sequence: CASSGEGARNTIYF. The DNA of the CDR3 is TGTGCCAGCAGTGGAGAAGGAGCCCGGAACACCATATATTTT.

Only a few counts were recorded for this clone. V is TRBV6-2 or TRBV6-3 and J is TRBJ1-6, with 7 nucleotides matching TRBD1. Germline-derived CDR1 and CDR2 are MNHEY and SVGEGT. V shed 5 bases, J shed 9 bases, and the junction held 10 bases outside the gene matches. The CDR3 is made up of 15 amino acids. In nucleotides, the CDR3 is TGTGCCAGCAGTGACAGGGAGGTGGTCCGTTCACCCCTCCACTTT. This translates into CASSDREVVRSPLHF.

This sequence joins TRBV27 and TRBJ1-2; 9 bases are a match to TRBD1. The CDR3 runs to 14 residues. The junction had 6 bases not matched to a gene; V was cut back by 3 bases and J by 7 bases. Germline CDR1 and CDR2: MNHEY and SMNVEV (reference sequence). The CDR3 sequence: CASSFSTGGFGYTF. As DNA, the CDR3 is TGTGCCAGCAGTTTCTCGACAGGGGGTTTTGGCTACACCTTC.

On this clone itself: Germline is not matched at one junction end, which may reflect a read error. The chain links TRBV7-7 to TRBJ2-7; tentative D call: TRBD1 (6 bases). Germline CDR1 is SSHAT and CDR2 is FNYEAQ (reference sequence). The CDR3 totals 15 residues. Written as DNA, the CDR3 is TGTGCTAGCAGCTTGGGTCCTCAGGGGAGCGACGAGCAGTACTTC. Translating it yields CASSLGPQGSDEQYF.

This chain connects TRBV6-1 to TRBJ2-3; perhaps TRBD2 as D (5 bases). Germline CDR1 is MNHNS and CDR2 is SASEGT. The length of the CDR3 is 14 residues. V dropped 2 bases and J dropped 5 bases, with 11 bases sitting between them. The CDR3 DNA is TGTGCCAGCAGTGAAACGGACTCAATAGATACGCAGTATTTT. This sequence encodes CASSETDSIDTQYF.

The chain has TRBV7-9 and TRBJ1-1; unclear D gene. Trimming shortened V by 6 bases and J by 7 bases, and 12 bases separated the two germline ends. The CDR3 has 12 residues. The germline V gene encodes CDR1 SEHNR and CDR2 FQNEAQ (reference sequence). The CDR3: CASSFSGVEAFF. DNA of the CDR3: TGTGCCAGCAGTTTTTCGGGAGTTGAAGCTTTCTTT.

This rearrangement joins TRBV11-3 to TRBJ1-2; 7 bases are shared with TRBD1. The CDR3 contains 16 residues. The germline CDR1 and CDR2 sequences are SGHNT and YENEEA. V was clipped by 1 base and J by 4 bases; unmatched bases: 9. CDR3 nucleotides: TGTGCCAGCAGCTTAGGTGGCCCTAGGGGGCCCTATGGCTACACCTTC. Translation gives CASSLGGPRGPYGYTF.

This clone was detected once. The chain uses TRBV7-6 and TRBJ2-6; the D gene is possibly TRBD1 (6 bases). V was pared by 4 bases and J by 0 bases, with 7 bases between. The CDR3 totals 15 residues. Germline assignment: CDR1 SGHVS and CDR2 FNYEAQ. The chain's CDR3 is CASSWTVSGANVLTF. The CDR3 DNA is TGTGCCAGCAGCTGGACAGTCTCTGGGGCCAACGTCCTGACTTTC.

The rearrangement links TRBV12-5 to TRBJ2-1; no firm D call. The CDR3 is 11 amino acids. From germline, CDR1 is LGHNT and CDR2 FRNRAP. Between the trimmed V and J ends, which lost 0 bases and 10 bases, there was a span of 4 bases. Here the CDR3 DNA reads TGTGCTAGTGGTTTGGTCCGGGAGCAGTTCTTC. As protein: CASGLVREQFF.

This sequence joins TRBV27 and TRBJ2-3; weak D call: TRBD1 (6 bases). The germline gives CDR1 MNHEY, CDR2 SMNVEV (reference sequence). Trimming removed 2 bases at V and 3 bases at J, with 9 bases between. The CDR3 totals 14 residues. The CDR3 here is CASSLRGTTDTQYF. CDR3 coding DNA: TGTGCCAGCAGTTTAAGGGGGACAACAGATACGCAGTATTTT.

CDR3 nucleotides: TGTGCCAGCAGTTCTATTCACTCTGGAAACACCATATATTTT. Its translation is CASSSIHSGNTIYF. The V call is TRBV6-5, the J call TRBJ1-3; D is unresolved. This CDR3 contains 14 residues. Per germline, CDR1 MNHEY and CDR2 SVGAGI. Trimming removed 4 bases from V and 0 bases from J, with 7 bases in between.

V gene TRBV28 combines with J gene TRBJ1-2; 8 nucleotides line up with TRBD1. The germline CDR1 and CDR2 sequences are MDHEN and SYDVKM. After removal of 4 bases from V and 5 bases from J, the junction contained 12 bases not matched to a gene. The CDR3 has 16 amino acids. CDR3 protein: CASSSQGARITYGYTF. CDR3 nucleotides: TGTGCCAGCAGTTCGCAGGGGGCGCGAATTACTTATGGCTACACCTTC.

CDR3 in amino acids: CASRRLETTIATNEKLFF. The CDR3 DNA reads TGTGCCAGTAGGCGCCTCGAGACTACGATTGCAACTAATGAAAAACTGTTTTTT. This chain uses TRBV19 with TRBJ1-4; no reliable D call. The CDR3 extends over 18 amino acids. V was trimmed by 6 bases and J by 0 bases, leaving 20 bases between them. Per germline, CDR1 LNHDA and CDR2 SQIVND (reference sequence).

The J gene is TRBJ1-5, the V gene TRBV6-1, with 8 bases identical to TRBD1. This CDR3 is 16 amino acids long. Trimming removed 3 bases from V and 2 bases from J; junction bases left unmatched: 6. The germline CDR1 and CDR2 sequences are MNHNS and SASEGT. CDR3 sequence (DNA): TGTGCCAGCAGTGATAACCGGGGACAGGGCAATCAGCCCCAGCATTTT. Its protein is CASSDNRGQGNQPQHF.

Notes on this clone: One end of the junction is discordant with germline, which a read error may explain. The rearrangement uses TRBV12-3 or TRBV12-4 and TRBJ2-4; 7 bases line up with TRBD2. The CDR3 is 12 residues long. This CDR3 reads CASGGEGLKANF. In nucleotides, the CDR3 is TGTGCCAGCGGAGGCGAGGGACTAAAAGCTAACTTC.

The rearrangement uses TRBV9 and TRBJ2-3; TRBD2 matches 8 bases. Germline CDR1 reads SGDLS; CDR2 reads YYNGEE. The junction had 9 bases not matched to a gene; V was cut back by 3 bases and J by 6 bases. The CDR3 loop spans 15 amino acids. CDR3 loop: CASSEDGGAIDTQYF. In nucleotides, the CDR3 is TGTGCCAGCAGCGAGGACGGGGGGGCCATCGATACGCAGTATTTT.